This passage covers 20 T cell receptor beta chains from one sample sequenced in a study of graft-versus-host responses after intestinal transplantation. Their target antigens are unknown. The table came from immunoSEQ multiplex PCR; TCRdb's copy has only in-frame clones and leaves some out. The data show around 90,000 clones, with just under 95% seen just once and about 0.072% held by the top ten. Sequencing was performed on unstimulated CD8+ T cells sorted from spleen or lymph node cells, taken before transplant. The receptor source for this set is a human donor who was the organ donor for an intestinal transplant.

The CDR3: CASSFLGDTNTGELFF. The CDR3 coding sequence is TGTGCCAGCAGCTTCCTCGGGGACACCAACACCGGGGAGCTGTTTTTT. The chain uses TRBV27 and TRBJ2-2; the D gene is possibly TRBD1 (6 bases). V was shortened by 6 bases and J by 2 bases, with 16 bases between the two germline ends. Germline CDR1 reads MNHEY; CDR2 reads SMNVEV (reference sequence). There are 16 residues in the CDR3.

The J gene is TRBJ2-1, the V gene TRBV13; no reliable D call. Trimming left V 2 bases short and J 0 bases short, with 14 bases between. Germline CDR1 reads PRHDT; CDR2 reads FYEKMQ (reference sequence). The CDR3 extends over 17 amino acids. In nucleotides, the CDR3 is TGTGCCAGCAGCTTATCTATGAGCGAAGGCTCCTACAATGAGCAGTTCTTC. Amino acid sequence: CASSLSMSEGSYNEQFF.

The J gene is TRBJ1-5, the V gene TRBV27; 9 bases fit TRBD1. The junction had 7 bases not matched to a gene; V was cut back by 8 bases and J by 14 bases. The CDR3 is 11 residues long. Germline assignment: CDR1 MNHEY and CDR2 SMNVEV (reference sequence). The CDR3 region has the DNA TGTGCCAGCGGCCTCGGGACAGGGAAGCATTTT. Amino acids: CASGLGTGKHF.

The rearrangement links TRBV11-3 to TRBJ2-7; D gene uncertain. The V gene lost 1 base and the J gene lost 3 bases, with 7 bases spanning the gap. Looked up from germline, CDR1 is SGHNT and CDR2 is YENEEA. The length of the CDR3 is 13 residues. DNA of the CDR3: TGTGCCAGCAGCTTAGGTCGGTACTACGAGCAGTACTTC. It codes for CASSLGRYYEQYF.

This clone was counted between two and nine times. V usage is TRBV4-1 and J usage is TRBJ1-5, with D possibly TRBD1 on 5 matching bases. CDR1 is MGHRA, CDR2 YSYEKL, per germline. The CDR3 is made up of 13 amino acids. V was cut by 4 bases and J by 5 bases, with 9 bases left in between. The CDR3 sequence is CASSLQGYQPQHF. The CDR3 coding sequence is TGCGCCAGCAGCCTGCAGGGTTATCAGCCCCAGCATTTT.

The chain joins TRBV7-8 to TRBJ2-3; 7 bases agree with TRBD2. V lost 7 bases and J lost 6; bases outside the gene matches: 4. Germline CDR1 and CDR2: SGHVS and FQNEAQ. The CDR3 spans 12 residues. The CDR3 sequence is CASMGGVDTQYF. Here the CDR3 DNA reads TGTGCCAGCATGGGGGGGGTCGATACGCAGTATTTT. Using reference TRBV7-8 and TRBJ2-3 for the parts outside the CDR3, the full variable domain is GAGVSQSPRYKVAKRGQDVALRCDPISGHVSLFWYQQALGQGPEFLTYFQNEAQLDKSGLPSDRFFAERPEGSVSTLKIQRTQQEDSAVYLCASMGGVDTQYFGPGTRLTVL.

V usage is TRBV19 and J usage is TRBJ2-5, with unresolved D. The germline V gene encodes CDR1 LNHDA and CDR2 SQIVND (reference sequence). Trimming removed 3 bases from V and 5 bases from J, with 7 bases in between. The CDR3 has 12 amino acids. This CDR3 is CASSITGETQYF. CDR3 DNA: TGTGCCAGTAGTATCACCGGGGAGACCCAGTACTTC.

J is TRBJ2-2 and V is TRBV4-2, with 9 nucleotides matching TRBD1. Germline values: CDR1 LGHNA, CDR2 YNFKEQ. The CDR3 sequence is 16 residues long. The V segment lost 4 bases and the J segment 5 bases; nucleotides outside the gene matches: 8. The CDR3 spells CASSPMGQGVTGELFF. The CDR3 DNA follows: TGTGCCAGCAGCCCCATGGGACAGGGCGTTACCGGGGAGCTGTTTTTT.

The chain employs TRBV5-6 and TRBJ2-7; 8 bases fit TRBD2. The CDR3 loop spans 15 amino acids. CDR1 SGHDT and CDR2 YYEEEE come from the germline V gene. V trimming: 0 bases; J trimming: 0 bases; junction bases outside the gene matches: 2. The CDR3 DNA reads as TGTGCCAGCAGCTTGGTGACTAGCGACTCCTACGAGCAGTACTTC. Its translation is CASSLVTSDSYEQYF.

This sequence joins TRBV18 and TRBJ1-1; no clear D gene. This CDR3 comprises 15 residues. Looked up from germline, CDR1 is KGHSH and CDR2 is LQKENI. The V end lost 8 bases, the J end lost 1 base, and 17 bases lay between the germline ends. Written as DNA, the CDR3 is TGTGCCAGCCCGACTACGAGGAGTCCGAACACTGAAGCTTTCTTT. It specifies CASPTTRSPNTEAFF.

This chain connects TRBV9 to TRBJ1-1, with 7 bases aligning to TRBD1. This CDR3 comprises 15 residues. From germline, CDR1 is SGDLS and CDR2 YYNGEE. V lost 4 bases, J lost 1 base, and 7 bases stayed unmatched. The chain's CDR3 is CASSPGAGGNTEAFF. CDR3 DNA sequence: TGTGCCAGCAGCCCAGGGGCAGGGGGGAACACTGAAGCTTTCTTT.

The gene calls are TRBV27 and TRBJ2-1; D unresolved. Germline V gives CDR1 MNHEY, CDR2 SMNVEV (reference sequence). V was trimmed by 2 bases and J by 6 bases, leaving 8 bases between them. CDR3 length: 13 amino acids. CDR3 amino acids: CASSLTEGNEQFF. In DNA form, the CDR3 reads TGTGCCAGCAGTTTAACAGAAGGCAATGAGCAGTTCTTC.

The chain uses TRBV2 and TRBJ2-5, with D uncertain. Germline CDR1 SNHLY, CDR2 FYNNEI. The V and J ends lost 10 bases and 5 bases respectively, with 29 bases between them. CDR3 length equals 17 residues. The DNA for the CDR3 is TGTGCCAACCTATACCCGGCCGGCCGCTTGGGCGTGGAGACCCAGTACTTC. It codes for CANLYPAGRLGVETQYF.

This chain links TRBV14 with TRBJ2-7, with TRBD1 as a possible D gene (6 bases). The CDR3 has 17 residues. Germline V gene sequence: CDR1 SGHDN, CDR2 FVKESK. The V and J ends lost 0 bases and 0 bases respectively, with 15 bases between them. This chain's CDR3 is CASSQESAQGSSYEQYF. Here the CDR3 DNA reads TGTGCCAGCAGCCAAGAGTCTGCACAGGGAAGCTCCTACGAGCAGTACTTC.

This chain connects TRBV19 to TRBJ2-1; perhaps TRBD2 as D (6 bases). Germline V gene sequence: CDR1 LNHDA, CDR2 SQIVND (reference sequence). Trimming stripped 0 bases from V and 10 bases from J, with 10 bases between. This CDR3 has 13 residues. CDR3 bases: TGTGCCAGTAGTATAGAACTAGCAATCGAGCAGTTCTTC. Translated, it gives CASSIELAIEQFF.

This clone showed up just a few times. The chain carries TRBV4-2 and TRBJ1-6; D might be TRBD1 (5 bases). CDR3 length equals 17 residues. The V end was cut by 0 bases, the J end by 7 bases, with 16 bases between. Germline loops: CDR1 LGHNA, CDR2 YNFKEQ. The CDR3 spells CASSQDPVGRSNSPLHF. As DNA, the CDR3 is TGTGCCAGCAGCCAAGATCCGGTGGGGCGAAGCAATTCACCCCTCCACTTT.

The chain couples TRBV10-3 to TRBJ2-1, with D uncertain. CDR3 length: 12 residues. Germline V lookup: CDR1 ENHRY, CDR2 SYGVKD. V lost 0 bases, J lost 6 bases, and 3 bases lay in between. CDR3 coding DNA: TGTGCCATCAGTGAGTCGAGCAATGAGCAGTTCTTC. Translation: CAISESSNEQFF.

The chain combines TRBV27 with TRBJ2-7; D is perhaps TRBD1 (6 bases). Trimming pared 3 bases from V and 3 bases from J, leaving 9 bases between. This CDR3 region has 13 residues. Germline V CDR1 and CDR2: MNHEY, SMNVEV (reference sequence). This CDR3 reads CASSLLQGYEQYF. CDR3 DNA sequence: TGTGCCAGCAGTTTGCTACAGGGCTACGAGCAGTACTTC.

J is TRBJ2-1 and V is TRBV13; a weak D match, TRBD2 (6 bases). V was pared by 5 bases and J by 4 bases, with 24 bases between. This CDR3 is 18 amino acids long. From germline, CDR1 is PRHDT and CDR2 FYEKMQ (reference sequence). The CDR3 loop reads CASSPPPVTGEAYNEQFF. The DNA of the CDR3 is TGTGCCAGCAGCCCTCCGCCAGTTACGGGGGAGGCTTACAATGAGCAGTTCTTC.

This sequence joins TRBV19 and TRBJ2-5; unclear D gene. Germline V gives CDR1 LNHDA, CDR2 SQIVND (reference sequence). CDR3 size: 14 residues. Trimming shortened V by 3 bases and J by 4 bases, and 12 bases separated the two germline ends. The CDR3 is CASSISSNIETQYF. CDR3 nucleotides: TGTGCCAGTAGTATCTCGAGTAATATAGAGACCCAGTACTTC.